Listed below are T cell receptor beta chains from one sample, sequenced in a study of blood T cell repertoires in COVID-19. Some clones are missing from TCRdb's copy, which holds only in-frame ones; the method was immunoSEQ multiplex PCR. The repertoire has 270,000 or so clones, approximately 91% of them found once; the top ten carry about 2.3%. Sequenced material: PBMCs or T cells enriched from blood (not recorded which). The origin of the receptors is a woman aged 40 to 49 with acute COVID-19. CDR3s include the opening cysteine and the closing phenylalanine or tryptophan. D genes are given only for firm matches. Rows give clone size only sometimes, using once, few, many, or a class for an expanded clone.

clone_size j_call v_call d_call cdr3_aa cdr3_nt
NA TRBJ1-2 TRBV30 NA CASTRQDLTFYGYTF TGTGCCTCTACCCGACAGGATCTGACTTTCTATGGCTACACCTTC
NA TRBJ1-2 TRBV7-2 TRBD1 CASSFMDRDGYTF TGTGCCAGCAGCTTCATGGACAGGGATGGCTACACCTTC
once TRBJ2-6 TRBV18 NA CASSPIQGSSGANVLTF TGTGCCAGCTCACCTATACAGGGTTCTTCTGGGGCCAACGTCCTGACTTTC
NA TRBJ1-3 TRBV28 NA CASSLGQSSGNTIYF TGTGCCAGCAGTTTAGGACAGAGCTCTGGAAACACCATATATTTT
NA TRBJ2-1 TRBV7-9 NA CASSPLRGIGYNEQFF TGTGCCAGCAGCCCGTTGAGAGGGATTGGGTACAATGAGCAGTTCTTC
NA TRBJ2-2 TRBV27 NA CASNREGVSTGELFF TGTGCCAGCAACCGAGAGGGAGTGAGCACCGGGGAGCTGTTTTTT
NA TRBJ1-6 TRBV7-3 TRBD1 CASSPGQSGSPLHF TGTGCCAGCAGCCCGGGACAGTCAGGGTCACCCCTCCACTTT
NA TRBJ1-6 TRBV7-3 NA CASEAPRRSDNSPLHF TGTGCCAGCGAAGCCCCACGGAGGTCGGATAATTCACCCCTCCACTTT
NA TRBJ1-5 TRBV28 NA CASSTSRGEGNQPQHF TGTGCCAGCAGTACATCCCGTGGGGAGGGCAATCAGCCCCAGCATTTT
NA TRBJ2-1 TRBV11-3 TRBD1 CASSYESGQGYNEQFF TGTGCCAGCAGCTACGAATCGGGACAGGGCTACAATGAGCAGTTCTTC
NA TRBJ2-1 TRBV7-2 TRBD2 CASSLVGTSGNNEQFF TGTGCCAGCAGCTTAGTGGGGACTAGCGGGAACAATGAGCAGTTCTTC
NA TRBJ1-2 TRBV6-5 TRBD1 CATYRGNGYTF TGTGCCACCTACAGGGGGAATGGCTACACCTTC
NA TRBJ1-2 TRBV5-4 NA CASSSGARDKNYGYTF TGTGCCAGCAGCTCCGGGGCCCGGGACAAAAACTATGGCTACACCTTC
NA TRBJ2-7 TRBV6-4 TRBD1 CASSAGTGGVQYF TGTGCCAGCAGTGCCGGGACAGGTGGAGTGCAGTACTTC
NA TRBJ1-3 TRBV28 TRBD1 CASIPSPGTDQSGNTIYF TGTGCCAGCATCCCTTCGCCCGGGACAGATCAATCTGGAAACACCATATATTTT
NA TRBJ2-5 TRBV15 NA CATSRVRGGETQYF TGTGCCACCAGCAGAGTCCGGGGTGGGGAGACCCAGTACTTC
NA TRBJ2-3 TRBV15 TRBD2 CATSSVGAGAGTDTQYF TGTGCCACCAGCAGTGTCGGGGCGGGAGCGGGCACAGATACGCAGTATTTT
NA TRBJ1-1 TRBV19 NA CASTQGMNTEAFF TGTGCCAGTACTCAGGGGATGAACACTGAAGCTTTCTTT
NA TRBJ1-3 TRBV3-1/TRBV3-2 NA CASSQDRVSGNTIYF TGTGCCAGCAGCCAAGATCGGGTTTCAGGAAACACCATATATTTT
NA TRBJ1-4 TRBV5-6 NA CASSLIRGTNEKLFF TGTGCCAGCAGCTTGATCCGAGGCACTAATGAAAAACTGTTTTTT
NA TRBJ1-1 TRBV19 NA CASSTGNTEAFF TGTGCCAGTAGTACAGGAAACACTGAAGCTTTCTTT
NA TRBJ2-7 TRBV28 TRBD2 CASRYGTSGRGEQYF TGTGCCAGCAGATACGGGACTAGCGGGAGAGGGGAGCAGTACTTC
NA TRBJ2-5 TRBV2 TRBD1 CASSPVRGPGETQYF TGTGCCAGCAGTCCCGTGAGGGGGCCGGGGGAGACCCAGTACTTC
once TRBJ2-7 TRBV5-8 TRBD2 CASKHSRLAAYEQYF TGTGCCAGCAAACATTCCCGACTAGCGGCCTACGAGCAGTACTTC
NA TRBJ1-2 TRBV30 TRBD1 CAWMGDRVSGYTF TGTGCCTGGATGGGGGACAGGGTGTCTGGCTACACCTTC
NA TRBJ2-1 TRBV25-1 TRBD2 CASRKAGGDNEQFF TGTGCCAGCAGGAAAGCGGGAGGGGACAATGAGCAGTTCTTC
NA TRBJ1-1 TRBV28 NA CASSDMETEAFF TGTGCCAGCAGCGACATGGAAACTGAAGCTTTCTTT
once TRBJ1-4 TRBV24-1 NA CATSDLRFFPRGQPNEKLFF TGTGCCACCAGTGATTTGCGGTTTTTCCCTCGAGGACAACCTAATGAAAAACTGTTTTTT
NA TRBJ1-1 TRBV7-9 NA CASSFVHYEAFF TGTGCCAGCAGCTTTGTACACTATGAAGCTTTCTTT
NA TRBJ2-2 TRBV11-3 NA CASSSTGGPTGELFF TGTGCCAGCAGCTCCACGGGGGGCCCCACCGGGGAGCTGTTTTTT
NA TRBJ2-3 TRBV28 NA CASSLAGLEADTQYF TGTGCCAGCAGTTTAGCAGGGCTCGAGGCAGATACGCAGTATTTT
NA TRBJ2-1 TRBV27 TRBD2 CASSFGLAGKGTYNEQFF TGTGCCAGCAGTTTTGGACTAGCGGGAAAGGGAACCTACAATGAGCAGTTCTTC
NA TRBJ2-3 TRBV11-3 NA CASSRGSLSTDTQYF TGTGCCAGCAGCCGCGGATCACTAAGCACAGATACGCAGTATTTT
NA TRBJ2-1 TRBV27 NA CASSFPSANEQFF TGTGCCAGCAGTTTTCCTAGCGCCAATGAGCAGTTCTTC
NA TRBJ1-1 TRBV11-3 NA CASSFATGNTEAFF TGTGCCAGCAGCTTCGCAACGGGGAACACTGAAGCTTTCTTT
few TRBJ2-1 TRBV2 NA CASSGSSASYNEQFF TGTGCCAGCAGTGGGTCTAGCGCTTCGTACAATGAGCAGTTCTTC
NA TRBJ2-7 TRBV6-2/TRBV6-3 TRBD1 CASSWGQPFSYEQYF TGTGCCAGCAGTTGGGGACAGCCTTTCTCCTACGAGCAGTACTTC
NA TRBJ1-2 TRBV5-1 TRBD1 CASSPTGENYGYTF TGCGCCAGCAGCCCGACAGGGGAGAACTATGGCTACACCTTC
NA TRBJ1-6 TRBV27 TRBD1 CASSRGQGLHF TGTGCCAGCAGTCGTGGACAGGGCCTCCACTTT
NA TRBJ1-5 TRBV7-2 NA CASSSQAGQPQHF TGTGCCAGCAGCTCCCAAGCGGGTCAGCCCCAGCATTTT
NA TRBJ1-4 TRBV7-8 NA CASSLGGGSNEKLFF TGTGCCAGCAGCTTAGGAGGAGGCTCTAATGAAAAACTGTTTTTT
NA TRBJ2-7 TRBV10-3 NA CAISETTYEQYF TGTGCCATCAGTGAGACAACCTACGAGCAGTACTTC
once TRBJ1-2 TRBV2 TRBD1 CASSGGQSYGYTF TGTGCCAGCAGTGGGGGACAGTCCTATGGCTACACCTTC
NA TRBJ1-2 TRBV9 TRBD1 CASSATGDRGYTF TGTGCCAGCAGTGCAACAGGGGATAGAGGCTACACCTTC
NA TRBJ2-3 TRBV7-8 NA CASSLEVVGAVGNTQYF TGTGCCAGCAGCTTAGAGGTTGTGGGAGCCGTCGGGAATACGCAGTATTTT
NA TRBJ2-1 TRBV30 TRBD2 CAWSPSSRGRLGNEQFF TGTGCCTGGAGTCCAAGTTCCCGCGGGAGATTGGGCAATGAGCAGTTCTTC
few TRBJ2-7 TRBV3-1/TRBV3-2 TRBD2 CASSQYPGGGYEQYF TGTGCCAGCAGCCAATACCCCGGGGGGGGCTACGAGCAGTACTTC
NA TRBJ2-3 TRBV7-9 NA CASSPFPDTQYF TGTGCCAGCAGCCCCTTCCCAGATACGCAGTATTTT